The present TCR beta chain was sequenced within a study of cytomegalovirus exposure and HLA in healthy donors. Trimming stripped 0 bases from V and 6 bases from J, with 18 bases between. Germline CDR1 SGHDT, CDR2 YYEEEE. This CDR3 has 17 amino acids. It was with 60 Vbeta and 13 Jbeta primers that the PCR ran. Produced via immunoSEQ multiplex PCR; TCRdb's table is partial and in-frame only. The sample has 150,000 to 200,000 clones; about 77% are singletons. Concerning this clone: The target antigen is unknown.

Study results and limitations: Most TCR sequences showed up rarely, but some public TCRs showed up in many donors. With high specificity and sensitivity, the classifier reportedly diagnosed cytomegalovirus status.

The chain carries TRBV5-6 and TRBJ2-2; D may be TRBD1 (6 bases). What was sequenced was PBMCs. This receptor was taken from a woman between 45 and 65 years old in good health and CMV-seronegative. The CDR3 coding sequence is TGTGCCAGCAGCTTGGGCCGAGGACAGCCTGGTGCCGGGGAGCTGTTTTTT. The encoded protein is CASSLGRGQPGAGELFF.